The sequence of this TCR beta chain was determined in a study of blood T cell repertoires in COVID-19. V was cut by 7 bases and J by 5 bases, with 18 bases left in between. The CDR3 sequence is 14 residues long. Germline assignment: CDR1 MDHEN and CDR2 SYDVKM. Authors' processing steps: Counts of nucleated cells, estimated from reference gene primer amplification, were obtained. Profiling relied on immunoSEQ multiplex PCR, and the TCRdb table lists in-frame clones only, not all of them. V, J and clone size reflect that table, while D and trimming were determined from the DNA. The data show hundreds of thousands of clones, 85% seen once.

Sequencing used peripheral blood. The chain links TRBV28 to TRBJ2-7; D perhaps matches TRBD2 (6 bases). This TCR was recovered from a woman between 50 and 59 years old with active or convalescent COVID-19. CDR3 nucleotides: TGTGCCAGCAATCGGGGCGGGGCCCGCAACGAGCAGTACTTC. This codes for CASNRGGARNEQYF.